This is a list of T cell receptor beta chains from one sample in a study of Ad26.COV2.S vaccination and SARS-CoV-2 variants. Using immunoSEQ multiplex PCR, the repertoire was profiled, and TCRdb retains in-frame clones only, with some absent. This table holds 510,000 or so clones, around 85% found once. Sample: peripheral blood, taken in a trial of Ad26.COV2.S vaccine versus placebo. The receptors come from a person aged 18 to 59 who received the Ad26.COV2.S COVID-19 vaccine or a placebo. Both conserved end residues are part of each CDR3. The order of the fields is V gene, J gene, D gene, clone size, CDR3 protein, CDR3 DNA. The D gene is left open where the match is weak. Not all rows give a size; the values are once, few, many and, for expanded clones, a class.

TRBV2	TRBJ2-7	TRBD2	NA	CASSVTSGAYEQYF	TGTGCCAGCAGTGTGACTAGCGGGGCCTACGAGCAGTACTTC
TRBV19	TRBJ1-4	TRBD1	NA	CASNPAGTGREKLFF	TGTGCCAGTAACCCCGCCGGGACAGGGAGAGAAAAACTGTTTTTT
TRBV7-2	TRBJ2-1	NA	NA	CASSLRRLHSYNEQFF	TGTGCCAGCAGCTTACGGAGACTACACTCCTACAATGAGCAGTTCTTC
TRBV12-3/TRBV12-4	TRBJ2-7	NA	NA	CASSPPYAYEQYF	TGTGCCAGCAGCCCCCCTTATGCCTACGAGCAGTACTTC
TRBV19	TRBJ2-1	TRBD2	NA	CASSISGTSGYNEQFF	TGTGCCAGTAGTATATCGGGGACTAGCGGCTACAATGAGCAGTTCTTC
TRBV27	TRBJ1-2	NA	NA	CASRPSPGANYGYTF	TGTGCCAGCAGACCTTCCCCCGGAGCTAACTATGGCTACACCTTC
TRBV12-3/TRBV12-4	TRBJ2-5	NA	NA	CASSLVAQETQYF	TGTGCCAGCAGTTTAGTAGCGCAAGAGACCCAGTACTTC
TRBV3-1/TRBV3-2	TRBJ2-7	NA	NA	CASSGPGDYEQYF	TGTGCCAGCAGTGGGCCCGGGGACTACGAGCAGTACTTC
TRBV30	TRBJ2-3	NA	NA	CAWKGLTDTQYF	TGTGCCTGGAAGGGACTGACAGATACGCAGTATTTT
TRBV7-2	TRBJ1-4	NA	once	CASSLILATNEKLFF	TGTGCCAGCAGCTTGATCCTTGCAACTAATGAAAAACTGTTTTTT
TRBV7-8	TRBJ2-7	TRBD1	NA	CASSRGQGKYEQYF	TGTGCCAGCAGCCGCGGACAGGGAAAATACGAGCAGTACTTC
TRBV12-3/TRBV12-4	TRBJ2-7	NA	NA	CASRKDLYEQYF	TGTGCCAGCAGAAAAGATCTCTACGAGCAGTACTTC
TRBV28	TRBJ2-7	NA	NA	CASIKQGGGYEQYF	TGTGCCAGCATTAAACAGGGCGGGGGCTACGAGCAGTACTTC
TRBV5-6	TRBJ2-7	TRBD1	NA	CASSLLYRGRSSYEQYF	TGTGCCAGCAGCTTGCTCTACAGGGGAAGAAGCTCCTACGAGCAGTACTTC
TRBV19	TRBJ1-5	NA	NA	CASSPLGQPQHF	TGTGCCAGTAGTCCCTTAGGGCAGCCCCAGCATTTT
TRBV11-2	TRBJ2-6	NA	NA	CASSFSMGGANVLTF	TGTGCCAGCAGCTTCTCCATGGGCGGGGCCAACGTCCTGACTTTC
TRBV11-2	TRBJ1-4	NA	NA	CATQLSGTPGTNEKLFF	TGTGCCACCCAGCTTTCGGGGACCCCGGGAACTAATGAAAAACTGTTTTTT
TRBV29-1	TRBJ1-5	NA	NA	CSVYLGQGPQHF	TGCAGCGTTTATTTGGGGCAGGGACCCCAGCATTTT
TRBV6-2/TRBV6-3	TRBJ1-3	TRBD1	NA	CASSVGQPTGNTIYF	TGTGCCAGCAGTGTGGGACAGCCTACTGGAAACACCATATATTTT
TRBV18	TRBJ1-1	NA	NA	CASSPLEGRNTEAFF	TGTGCCAGCTCACCCTTGGAGGGTCGGAACACTGAAGCTTTCTTT
TRBV11-3	TRBJ2-1	NA	NA	CASSLGVGAKNNEQFF	TGTGCCAGCAGCTTGGGAGTGGGGGCAAAGAACAATGAGCAGTTCTTC
TRBV27	TRBJ1-2	NA	NA	CASSFGSSNYGYTF	TGTGCCAGCAGTTTCGGTTCATCTAACTATGGCTACACCTTC
TRBV10-3	TRBJ2-3	NA	NA	CAISEWKKLSDTQYF	TGTGCCATCAGTGAGTGGAAAAAGCTTTCAGATACGCAGTATTTT
TRBV7-9	TRBJ2-7	TRBD1	NA	CASTLGGQANEQYF	TGTGCCAGCACTTTGGGGGGACAGGCTAACGAGCAGTACTTC
TRBV7-2	TRBJ2-1	NA	NA	CASSLDGGRNIPFF	TGTGCCAGCAGCTTAGATGGTGGTAGAAACATCCCGTTCTTC
TRBV11-3	TRBJ1-1	NA	NA	CASSLGGVGNTEAFF	TGTGCCAGCAGCTTAGGAGGGGTGGGGAACACTGAAGCTTTCTTT
TRBV10-3	TRBJ1-5	TRBD1	NA	CAISQTGVVNQPQHF	TGTGCCATCAGCCAGACAGGGGTAGTCAATCAGCCCCAGCATTTT
TRBV28	TRBJ1-5	NA	once	CASIQQGLGSNQPQHF	TGTGCCAGCATTCAACAGGGATTGGGTAGCAATCAGCCCCAGCATTTT
TRBV11-2	TRBJ2-7	NA	NA	CASSLSPYEQYF	TGTGCCAGCAGCTTAAGCCCATACGAGCAGTACTTC
TRBV23-1	TRBJ2-7	TRBD2	NA	CASSQSSGVPGGSYEQYF	TGCGCCAGCAGTCAATCGTCCGGGGTCCCGGGAGGCTCCTACGAGCAGTACTTC
TRBV19	TRBJ2-5	TRBD1	NA	CASSTYRDRVETQYF	TGTGCCAGTAGTACTTACCGGGACAGGGTAGAGACCCAGTACTTC
TRBV2	TRBJ2-7	NA	NA	CASRRQGNSYEQYF	TGTGCCAGCAGGCGTCAGGGGAACTCCTACGAGCAGTACTTC
TRBV28	TRBJ1-3	TRBD1	NA	CASSTQTGQPSGNTIYF	TGTGCCAGCAGTACTCAAACGGGACAGCCCTCTGGAAACACCATATATTTT
TRBV28	TRBJ2-4	NA	NA	CASSAAKNIQYF	TGTGCCAGCAGTGCGGCCAAAAACATTCAGTACTTC
TRBV7-3	TRBJ2-1	NA	once	CASSLDGAGAYNEQFF	TGTGCCAGCAGCTTAGATGGGGCAGGGGCCTACAATGAGCAGTTCTTC
TRBV4-2	TRBJ2-3	NA	NA	CASSPHPGRGTRSSTDTQYF	TGTGCCAGCAGCCCCCACCCTGGGAGAGGGACCCGGTCTAGCACAGATACGCAGTATTTT
TRBV28	TRBJ2-4	NA	NA	CASSLAGSGSKNIQYF	TGTGCCAGCAGTTTAGCAGGGAGCGGCTCCAAAAACATTCAGTACTTC
TRBV5-1	TRBJ2-2	NA	NA	CASSLGVGELFF	TGCGCCAGCAGCTTGGGAGTCGGGGAGCTGTTTTTT
TRBV6-1	TRBJ2-5	TRBD1	NA	CASSEKGAAQGDQETQYF	TGTGCCAGCAGTGAAAAGGGGGCAGCCCAGGGGGACCAAGAGACCCAGTACTTC